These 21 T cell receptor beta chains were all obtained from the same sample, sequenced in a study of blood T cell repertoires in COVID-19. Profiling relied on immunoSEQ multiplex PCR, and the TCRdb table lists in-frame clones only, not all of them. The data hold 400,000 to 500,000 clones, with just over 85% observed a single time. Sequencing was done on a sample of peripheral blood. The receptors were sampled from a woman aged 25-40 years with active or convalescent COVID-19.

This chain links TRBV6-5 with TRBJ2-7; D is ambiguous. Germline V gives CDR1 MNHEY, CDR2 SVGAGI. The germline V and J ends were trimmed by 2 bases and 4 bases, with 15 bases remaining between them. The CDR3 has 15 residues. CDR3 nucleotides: TGTGCCAGCAGTTACGGTCCGGGTCCTGCTTACGAGCAGTACTTC. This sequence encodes CASSYGPGPAYEQYF.

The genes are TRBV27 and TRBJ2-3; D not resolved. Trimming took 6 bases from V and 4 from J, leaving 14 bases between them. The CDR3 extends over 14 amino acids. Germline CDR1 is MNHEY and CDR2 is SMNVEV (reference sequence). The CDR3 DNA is TGTGCCAGCAGAGGAATTAAACGGGCAGATACGCAGTATTTT. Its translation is CASRGIKRADTQYF.

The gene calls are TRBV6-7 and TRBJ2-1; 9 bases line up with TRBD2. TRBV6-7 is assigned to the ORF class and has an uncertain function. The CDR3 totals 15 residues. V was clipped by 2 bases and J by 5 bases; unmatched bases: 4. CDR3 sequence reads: CASSYKGLANNEQFF. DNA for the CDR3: TGTGCCAGCAGTTACAAAGGACTAGCGAACAATGAGCAGTTCTTC.

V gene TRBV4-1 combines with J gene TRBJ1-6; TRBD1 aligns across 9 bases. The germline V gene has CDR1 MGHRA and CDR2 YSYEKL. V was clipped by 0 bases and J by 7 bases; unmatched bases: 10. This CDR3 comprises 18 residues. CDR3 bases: TGCGCCAGCAGCCAAGAAGGGACAGGGCGTAGGTTAAATTCACCCCTCCACTTT. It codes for CASSQEGTGRRLNSPLHF.

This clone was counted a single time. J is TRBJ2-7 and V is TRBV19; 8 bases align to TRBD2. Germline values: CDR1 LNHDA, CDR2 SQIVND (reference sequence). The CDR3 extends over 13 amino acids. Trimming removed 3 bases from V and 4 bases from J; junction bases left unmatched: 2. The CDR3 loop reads CASSISGAYEQYF. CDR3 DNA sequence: TGTGCCAGTAGTATTAGCGGGGCATACGAGCAGTACTTC.

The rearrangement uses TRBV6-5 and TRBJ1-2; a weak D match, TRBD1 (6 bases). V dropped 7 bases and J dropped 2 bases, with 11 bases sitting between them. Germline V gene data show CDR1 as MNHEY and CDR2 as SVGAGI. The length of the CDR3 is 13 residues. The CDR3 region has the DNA TGTGCCAGCATCGGGGGGACAAACTATGGCTACACCTTC. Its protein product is CASIGGTNYGYTF.

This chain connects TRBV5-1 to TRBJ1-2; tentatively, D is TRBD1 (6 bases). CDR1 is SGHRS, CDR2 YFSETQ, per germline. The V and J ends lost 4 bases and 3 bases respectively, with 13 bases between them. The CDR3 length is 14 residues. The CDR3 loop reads CASSRTEWDYGYTF. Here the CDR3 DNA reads TGCGCCAGCAGCCGGACAGAATGGGACTATGGCTACACCTTC.

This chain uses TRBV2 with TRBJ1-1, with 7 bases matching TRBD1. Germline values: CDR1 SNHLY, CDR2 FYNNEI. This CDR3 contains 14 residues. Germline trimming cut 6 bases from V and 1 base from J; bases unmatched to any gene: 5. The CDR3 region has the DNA TGTGCCAGCAGCACGGGACAGAGGAACACTGAAGCTTTCTTT. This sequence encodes CASSTGQRNTEAFF.

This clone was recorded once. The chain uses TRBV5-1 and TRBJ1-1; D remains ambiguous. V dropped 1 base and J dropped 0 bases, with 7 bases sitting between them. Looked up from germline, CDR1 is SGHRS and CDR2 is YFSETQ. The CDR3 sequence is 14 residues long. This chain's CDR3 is CASSLLQMNTEAFF. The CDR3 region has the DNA TGCGCCAGCAGCTTGTTACAGATGAACACTGAAGCTTTCTTT.

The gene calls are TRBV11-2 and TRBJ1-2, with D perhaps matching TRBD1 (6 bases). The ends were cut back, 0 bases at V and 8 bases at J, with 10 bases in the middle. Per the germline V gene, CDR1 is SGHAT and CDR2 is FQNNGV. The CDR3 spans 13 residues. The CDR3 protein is CASSLEAGEGYTF. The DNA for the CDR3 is TGTGCCAGCAGCTTAGAGGCAGGGGAGGGCTACACCTTC.

DNA of the CDR3: TGTGCCAGTAGTCCAAGTCCCGGGACAGGGATATACAATGAGCAGTTCTTC. It codes for CASSPSPGTGIYNEQFF. V is TRBV19 and J is TRBJ2-1; 9 bases are shared with TRBD1. The ends lost 5 bases at V and 4 bases at J; junction bases unmatched: 12. The CDR3 has 17 residues. Germline V gene lookup returns CDR1 LNHDA and CDR2 SQIVND (reference sequence).

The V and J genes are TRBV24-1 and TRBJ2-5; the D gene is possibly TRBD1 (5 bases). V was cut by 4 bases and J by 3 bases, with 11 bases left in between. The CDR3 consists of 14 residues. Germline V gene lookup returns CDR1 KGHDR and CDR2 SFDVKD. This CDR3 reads CATSEPDKEETQYF. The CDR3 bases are TGTGCCACCAGTGAGCCGGACAAAGAAGAGACCCAGTACTTC.

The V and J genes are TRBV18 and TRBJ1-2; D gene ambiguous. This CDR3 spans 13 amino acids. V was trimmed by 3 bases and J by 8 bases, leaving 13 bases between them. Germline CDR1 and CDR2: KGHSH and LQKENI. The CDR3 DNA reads TGTGCCAGCTCACCCGGGATCTCGTCGGGCTACACCTTC. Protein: CASSPGISSGYTF.

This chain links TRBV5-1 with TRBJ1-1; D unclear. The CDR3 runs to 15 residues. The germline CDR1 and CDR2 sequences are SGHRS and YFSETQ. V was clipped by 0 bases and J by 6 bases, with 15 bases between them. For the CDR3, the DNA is TGCGCCAGCAGCTTGGTCCGGGGTGAGGGCGCTGAAGCTTTCTTT. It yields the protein CASSLVRGEGAEAFF.

In DNA form, the CDR3 reads TGTGCCAGCAGGTTACTGGGGCAACAAAACACCATATATTTT. It encodes CASRLLGQQNTIYF. The chain carries TRBV27 and TRBJ1-3, with D maybe TRBD1 (5 bases). CDR1 and CDR2 (germline): MNHEY, SMNVEV (reference sequence). The length of the CDR3 is 14 residues. Trimming shortened V by 6 bases and J by 6 bases, and 15 bases separated the two germline ends.

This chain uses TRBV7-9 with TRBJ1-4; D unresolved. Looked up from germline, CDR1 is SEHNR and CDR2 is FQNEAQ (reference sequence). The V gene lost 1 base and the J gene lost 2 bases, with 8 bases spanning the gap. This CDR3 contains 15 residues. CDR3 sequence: CASSLVYGTNEKLFF. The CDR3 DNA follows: TGTGCCAGCAGCTTAGTATACGGTACTAATGAAAAACTGTTTTTT.

CDR3 sequence: CAISQEQGVVHGYTF. CDR3 nucleotides: TGTGCCATCAGCCAAGAACAGGGGGTAGTGCATGGCTACACCTTC. The V gene is TRBV10-3, the J gene TRBJ1-2, with TRBD1 matching over 8 bases. The germline V gene has CDR1 ENHRY and CDR2 SYGVKD. This CDR3 spans 15 amino acids. The V and J ends lost 6 bases and 6 bases, in that order; junction bases with no gene match: 12.

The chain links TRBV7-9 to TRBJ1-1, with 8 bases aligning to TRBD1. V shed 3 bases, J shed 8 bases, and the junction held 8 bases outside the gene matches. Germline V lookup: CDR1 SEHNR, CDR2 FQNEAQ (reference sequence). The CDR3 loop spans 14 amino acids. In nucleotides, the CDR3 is TGTGCCAGCAGCTTCAGTGACAGGGGCTCAGAAGCTTTCTTT. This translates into CASSFSDRGSEAFF.

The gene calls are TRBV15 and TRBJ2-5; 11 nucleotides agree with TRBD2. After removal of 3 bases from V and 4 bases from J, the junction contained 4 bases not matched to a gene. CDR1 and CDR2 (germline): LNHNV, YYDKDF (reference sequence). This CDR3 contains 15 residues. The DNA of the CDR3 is TGTGCCACCAGCAGTGCTCTAGCGGGAGGAGAGACCCAGTACTTC. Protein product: CATSSALAGGETQYF.

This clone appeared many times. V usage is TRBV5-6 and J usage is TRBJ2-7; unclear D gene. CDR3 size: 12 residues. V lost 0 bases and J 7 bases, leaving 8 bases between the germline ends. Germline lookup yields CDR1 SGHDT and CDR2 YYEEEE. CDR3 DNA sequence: TGTGCCAGCAGCTTGGCGTCGAGGGAGCAGTACTTC. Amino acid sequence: CASSLASREQYF.

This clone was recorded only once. This chain's CDR3 is CASSLERAGSTEAFF. The CDR3 bases are TGTGCCAGCAGCTTAGAACGGGCGGGGAGCACTGAAGCTTTCTTT. The chain carries TRBV11-2 and TRBJ1-1; D is uncertain. From germline, CDR1 is SGHAT and CDR2 FQNNGV. Trimming took off 0 bases at V and 4 bases at J, with 12 bases between the two ends. This CDR3 is 15 amino acids long. Full variable domain (outside the CDR3, taken from reference TRBV11-2 and TRBJ1-1): EAGVAQSPRYKIIEKRQSVAFWCNPISGHATLYWYQQILGQGPKLLIQFQNNGVVDDSQLPKDRFSAERLKGVDSTLKIQPAKLEDSAVYLCASSLERAGSTEAFFGQGTRLTVV.